The entry below gives a single T cell receptor (beta chain) sequence along with its context. Its antigen is not known. This specimen belongs to a study of T cell responses to AZD1222 COVID-19 vaccine. The CDR3 sequence is 15 residues long. V lost 2 bases and J lost 4, with 14 bases in between. The germline CDR1 and CDR2 sequences are SGHTA and FQGNSA. Study-level points and caveats: CD4 TCRs covered the whole spike, strongest at regions 160-218 and 743-854. Baseline testing showed seropositivity in only a handful of AZD1222 recipients.

The method was immunoSEQ multiplex PCR; TCRdb's version includes in-frame clones alone and lacks a portion of them. The sample lists 120,000 or so clones, about 87% seen once, with about 6% in the top ten. Sequencing was performed on peripheral blood, taken on day 0 of AZD1222 vaccination. The gene calls are TRBV7-2 and TRBJ1-1; D gene unclear. The TCR comes from an adult in good health. The CDR3 loop is CASSLNRGFGTEAFF. The CDR3 bases are TGTGCCAGCAGCTTAAATCGGGGTTTCGGCACTGAAGCTTTCTTT.